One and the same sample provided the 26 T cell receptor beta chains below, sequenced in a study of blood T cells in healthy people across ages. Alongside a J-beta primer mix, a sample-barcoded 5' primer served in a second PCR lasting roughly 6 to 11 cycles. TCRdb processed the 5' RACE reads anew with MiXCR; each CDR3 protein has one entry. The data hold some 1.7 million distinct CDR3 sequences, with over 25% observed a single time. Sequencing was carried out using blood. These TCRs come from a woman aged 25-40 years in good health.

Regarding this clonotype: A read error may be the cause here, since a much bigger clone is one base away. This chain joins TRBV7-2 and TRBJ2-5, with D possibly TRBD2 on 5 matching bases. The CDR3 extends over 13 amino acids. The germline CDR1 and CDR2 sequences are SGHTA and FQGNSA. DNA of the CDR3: TGTGCCAGCAGCTTAGATCTACTAGAGACCCAGGACTTC. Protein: CASSLDLLETQDF.

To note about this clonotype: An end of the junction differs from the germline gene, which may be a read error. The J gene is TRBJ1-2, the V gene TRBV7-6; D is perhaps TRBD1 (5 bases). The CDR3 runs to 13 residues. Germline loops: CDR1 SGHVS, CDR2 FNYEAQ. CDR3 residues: CASNLRGDYGYTF. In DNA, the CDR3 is TGTGCCAGCAACTTACGGGGGGACTATGGCTACACCTTC.

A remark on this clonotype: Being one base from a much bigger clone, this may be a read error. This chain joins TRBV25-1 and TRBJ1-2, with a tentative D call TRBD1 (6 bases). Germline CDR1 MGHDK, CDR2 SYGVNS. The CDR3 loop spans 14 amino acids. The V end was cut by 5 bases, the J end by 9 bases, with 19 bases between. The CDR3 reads CASSPPGARYSYTF. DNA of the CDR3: TGTGCCAGCAGTCCTCCAGGGGCGCGGTATAGCTACACCTTC.

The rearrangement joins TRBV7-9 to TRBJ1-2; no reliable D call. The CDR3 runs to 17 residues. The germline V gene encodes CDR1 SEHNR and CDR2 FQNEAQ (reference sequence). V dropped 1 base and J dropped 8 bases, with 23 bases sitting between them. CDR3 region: CASSLDASRLGADGYTF. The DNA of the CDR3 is TGTGCCAGCAGCTTAGATGCAAGCAGGCTGGGAGCGGACGGCTACACCTTC.

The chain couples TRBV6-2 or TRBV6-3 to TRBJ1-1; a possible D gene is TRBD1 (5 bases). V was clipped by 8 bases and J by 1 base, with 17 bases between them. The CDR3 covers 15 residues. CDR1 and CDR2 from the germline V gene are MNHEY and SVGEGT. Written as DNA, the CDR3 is TGTGCCAGCTGGACACAGTCGTACAGGAACACTGAAGCTTTCTTT. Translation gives CASWTQSYRNTEAFF.

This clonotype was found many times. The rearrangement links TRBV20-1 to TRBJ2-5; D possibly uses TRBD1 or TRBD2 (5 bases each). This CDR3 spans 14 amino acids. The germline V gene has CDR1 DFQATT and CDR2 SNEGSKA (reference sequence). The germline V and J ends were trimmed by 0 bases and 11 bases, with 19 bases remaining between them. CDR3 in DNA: TGCAGTGCTAGAGATTTCAGCGGTGGGGGTGGGCAGTACTTC. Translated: CSARDFSGGGGQYF.

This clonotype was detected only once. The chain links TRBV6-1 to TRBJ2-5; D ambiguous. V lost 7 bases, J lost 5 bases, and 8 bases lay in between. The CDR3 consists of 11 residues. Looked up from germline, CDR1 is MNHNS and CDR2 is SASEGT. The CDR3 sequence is CASTVSETQYF. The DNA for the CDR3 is TGTGCCAGCACGGTCAGCGAGACCCAGTACTTC.

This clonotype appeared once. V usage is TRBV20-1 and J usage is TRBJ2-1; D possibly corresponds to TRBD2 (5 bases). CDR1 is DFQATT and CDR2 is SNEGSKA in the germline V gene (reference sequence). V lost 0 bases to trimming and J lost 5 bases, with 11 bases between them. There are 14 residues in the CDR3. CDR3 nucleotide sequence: TGCAGTGCTAGAGAGTTTCTAGCCAACAATGAGCAGTTCTTC. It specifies CSAREFLANNEQFF.

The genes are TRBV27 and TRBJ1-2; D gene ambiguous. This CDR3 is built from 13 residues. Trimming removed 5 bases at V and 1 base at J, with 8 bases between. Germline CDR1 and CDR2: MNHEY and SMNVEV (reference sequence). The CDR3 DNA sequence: TGTGCCAGCAGTCGGAAAATTAACTATGGCTACACCTTC. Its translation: CASSRKINYGYTF.

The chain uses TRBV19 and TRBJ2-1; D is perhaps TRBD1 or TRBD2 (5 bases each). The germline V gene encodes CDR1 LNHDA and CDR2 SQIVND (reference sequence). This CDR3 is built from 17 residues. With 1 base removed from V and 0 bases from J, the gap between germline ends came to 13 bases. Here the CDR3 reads CASSIAAGGGSYNEQFF. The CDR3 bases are TGTGCCAGTAGTATAGCGGCGGGTGGGGGCTCCTACAATGAGCAGTTCTTC.

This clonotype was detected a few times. CDR3 DNA: TGCGCCAGCAGCTTGGGGTCCGGGACAGGGGTGTACTTC. Its translation is CASSLGSGTGVYF. V and J are TRBV5-1 and TRBJ2-4, with 10 bases identical to TRBD1. The CDR3 runs to 13 residues. With 0 bases clipped from V and 15 bases from J, the junction kept 6 bases outside the gene matches. Germline-derived CDR1 and CDR2 are SGHRS and YFSETQ.

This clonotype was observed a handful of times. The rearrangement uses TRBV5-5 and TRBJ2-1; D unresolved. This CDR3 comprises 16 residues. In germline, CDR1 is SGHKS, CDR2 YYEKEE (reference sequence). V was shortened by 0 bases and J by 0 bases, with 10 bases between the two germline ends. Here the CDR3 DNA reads TGTGCCAGCAGCTTGGCCACGGACCGCTCCTACAATGAGCAGTTCTTC. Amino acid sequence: CASSLATDRSYNEQFF.

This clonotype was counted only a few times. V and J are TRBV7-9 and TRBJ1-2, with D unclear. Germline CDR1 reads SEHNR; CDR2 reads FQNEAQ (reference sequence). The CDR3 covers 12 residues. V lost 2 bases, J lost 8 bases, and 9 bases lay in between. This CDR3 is CASSLSGSGYTF. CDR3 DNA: TGTGCCAGCAGCTTATCTGGGAGCGGCTACACCTTC.

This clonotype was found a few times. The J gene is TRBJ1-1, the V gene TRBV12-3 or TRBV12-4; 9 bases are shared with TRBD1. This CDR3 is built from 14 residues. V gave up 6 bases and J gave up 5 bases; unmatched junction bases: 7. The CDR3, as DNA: TGTGCCAGCAGCCCGACAGGGGGATGGACTGAAGCTTTCTTT. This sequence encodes CASSPTGGWTEAFF.

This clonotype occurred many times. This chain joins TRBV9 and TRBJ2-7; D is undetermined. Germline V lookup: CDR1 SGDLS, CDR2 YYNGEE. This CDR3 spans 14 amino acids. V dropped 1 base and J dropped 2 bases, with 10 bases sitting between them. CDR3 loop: CASSVSLEPYEQYF. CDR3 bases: TGTGCCAGCAGCGTAAGCCTGGAACCCTACGAGCAGTACTTC. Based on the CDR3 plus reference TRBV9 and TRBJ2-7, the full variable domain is DSGVTQTPKHLITATGQRVTLRCSPRSGDLSVYWYQQSLDQGLQFLIQYYNGEERAKGNILERFSAQQFPDLHSELNLSSLELGDSALYFCASSVSLEPYEQYFGPGTRLTVT.

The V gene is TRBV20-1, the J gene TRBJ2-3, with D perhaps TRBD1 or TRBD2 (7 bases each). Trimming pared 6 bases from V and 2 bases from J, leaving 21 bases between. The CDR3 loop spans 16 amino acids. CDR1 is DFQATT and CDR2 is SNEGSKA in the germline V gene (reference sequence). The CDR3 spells CSAPGRGQGLTDTQYF. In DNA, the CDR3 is TGCAGTGCCCCTGGGAGGGGGCAGGGACTCACAGATACGCAGTATTTT.

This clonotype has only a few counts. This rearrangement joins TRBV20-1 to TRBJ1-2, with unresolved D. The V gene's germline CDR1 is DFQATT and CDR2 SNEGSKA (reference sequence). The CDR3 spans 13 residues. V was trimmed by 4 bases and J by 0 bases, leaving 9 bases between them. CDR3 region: CSAKTATNYGYTF. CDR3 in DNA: TGCAGTGCTAAGACCGCAACTAACTATGGCTACACCTTC.

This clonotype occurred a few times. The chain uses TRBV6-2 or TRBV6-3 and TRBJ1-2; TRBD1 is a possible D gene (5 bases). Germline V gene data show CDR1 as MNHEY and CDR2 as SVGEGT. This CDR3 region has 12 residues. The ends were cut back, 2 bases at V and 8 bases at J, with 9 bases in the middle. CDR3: CASSYLRDGYTF. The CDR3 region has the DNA TGTGCCAGCAGTTACCTCAGGGACGGCTACACCTTC.

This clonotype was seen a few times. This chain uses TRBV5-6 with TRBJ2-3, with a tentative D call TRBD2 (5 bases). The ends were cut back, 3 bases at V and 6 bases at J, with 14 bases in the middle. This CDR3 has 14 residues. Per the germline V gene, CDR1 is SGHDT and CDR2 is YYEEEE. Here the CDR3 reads CASSSGPPGDTQYF. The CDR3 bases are TGTGCCAGCAGCTCGGGCCCGCCGGGGGATACGCAGTATTTT.

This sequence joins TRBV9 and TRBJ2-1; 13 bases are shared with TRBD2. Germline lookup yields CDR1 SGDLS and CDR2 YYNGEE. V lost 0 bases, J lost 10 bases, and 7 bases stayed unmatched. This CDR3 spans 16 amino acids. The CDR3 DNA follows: TGTGCCAGCAGCGTAGGACTAGCGGGAGGCCCCCACGAGCAGTTCTTC. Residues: CASSVGLAGGPHEQFF.

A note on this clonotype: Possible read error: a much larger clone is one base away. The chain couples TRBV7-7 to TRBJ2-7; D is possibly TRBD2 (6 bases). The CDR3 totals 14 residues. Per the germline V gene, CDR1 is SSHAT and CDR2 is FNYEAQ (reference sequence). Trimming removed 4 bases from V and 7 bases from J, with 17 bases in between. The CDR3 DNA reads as TGTGCCAGCAGCTCCGGTAGCGGCTACAATGAGCAGTACTTC. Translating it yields CASSSGSGYNEQYF.

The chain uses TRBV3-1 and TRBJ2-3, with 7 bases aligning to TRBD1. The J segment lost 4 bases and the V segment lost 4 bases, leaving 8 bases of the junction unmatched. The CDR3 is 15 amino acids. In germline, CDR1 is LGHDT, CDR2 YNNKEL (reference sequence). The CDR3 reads CASSPRQGPADTQYF. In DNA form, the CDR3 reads TGTGCCAGCAGCCCGAGACAGGGTCCCGCAGATACGCAGTATTTT.

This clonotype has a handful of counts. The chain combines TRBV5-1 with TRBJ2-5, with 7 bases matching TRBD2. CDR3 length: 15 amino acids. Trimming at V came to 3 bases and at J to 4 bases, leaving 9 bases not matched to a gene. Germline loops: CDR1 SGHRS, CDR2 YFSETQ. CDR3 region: CASSWTRGAAETQYF. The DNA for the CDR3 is TGCGCCAGCAGCTGGACTAGAGGGGCGGCAGAGACCCAGTACTTC.

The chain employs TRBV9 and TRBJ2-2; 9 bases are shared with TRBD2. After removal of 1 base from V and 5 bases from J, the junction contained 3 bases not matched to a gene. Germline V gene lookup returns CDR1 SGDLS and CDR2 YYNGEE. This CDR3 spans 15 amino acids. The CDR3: CASSVRRGGTGELFF. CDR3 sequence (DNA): TGTGCCAGCAGCGTAAGGCGGGGGGGAACCGGGGAGCTGTTTTTT. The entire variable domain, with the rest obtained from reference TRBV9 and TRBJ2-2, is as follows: DSGVTQTPKHLITATGQRVTLRCSPRSGDLSVYWYQQSLDQGLQFLIQYYNGEERAKGNILERFSAQQFPDLHSELNLSSLELGDSALYFCASSVRRGGTGELFFGEGSRLTVL.

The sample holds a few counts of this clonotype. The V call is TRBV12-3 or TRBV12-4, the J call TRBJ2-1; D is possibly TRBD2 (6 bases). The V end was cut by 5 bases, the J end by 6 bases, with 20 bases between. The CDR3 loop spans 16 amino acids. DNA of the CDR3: TGTGCCAGCAGTACAACGGGGAGGAGGGGCATCAATGAGCAGTTCTTC. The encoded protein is CASSTTGRRGINEQFF.

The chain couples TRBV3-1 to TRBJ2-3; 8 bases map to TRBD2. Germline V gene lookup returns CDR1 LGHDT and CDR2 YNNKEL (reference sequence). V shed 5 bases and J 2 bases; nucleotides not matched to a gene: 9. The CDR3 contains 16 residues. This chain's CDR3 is CASSDRRGGSTDTQYF. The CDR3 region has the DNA TGTGCCAGCAGCGATCGACGGGGGGGCTCCACAGATACGCAGTATTTT.